This TCR beta chain was sequenced in a study of graft-versus-host responses after intestinal transplantation. Study-wide context: Those transplanted obtained multivisceral, liver-intestinal, or isolated intestinal grafts. Each patient got anti-thymocyte globulin induction, then tacrolimus and steroids for three to four years. General study findings and limits: Patients who carried graft-donor T cell macrochimerism also had high graft-versus-host to host-versus-graft clonal ratios in their allografts. Some GvH clones were seen earlier in gut or blood, suggesting intestinal origin.

Losses at the gene ends were 5 bases for V and 10 bases for J; bases not matched to a gene: 11. The V gene's germline CDR1 is SGHVS and CDR2 FQNEAQ. The CDR3 is 16 residues long. To note about this clone: The antigen is undetermined.

Repertoires were generated with immunoSEQ multiplex PCR, while TCRdb's copy carries only in-frame clones and drops some. Of 93,000 or so clones listed, 80% to 95% are singletons. The source of this sequence is a human donor who received an intestinal transplant. This material consisted of unstimulated CD8+ T cells sorted from spleen or lymph node cells, taken before intestinal transplant. The chain combines TRBV7-8 with TRBJ2-1; TRBD2 matches 13 bases. DNA of the CDR3: TGTGCCAGCAGCCATACTACTAGCGGGGGGGCCTCCGAGCAGTTCTTC. It yields the protein CASSHTTSGGASEQFF.